This T cell receptor beta chain derives from a study of blood T cell repertoires in COVID-19. Sequencing was performed with immunoSEQ multiplex PCR; in TCRdb, only in-frame clones are kept and a portion is missing. Of around 190,000 clones detected, 82% appear once; the ten largest clones hold 7.8%. The sequence derives from a woman aged 55-70 years with COVID-19, enrolled during active disease. The sequenced sample consisted of peripheral blood.

CDR3 bases: TGTGCCAGCAGCGTAGGGAGCAATAGGGAGACCCAGTACTTC. Its translation is CASSVGSNRETQYF. This chain links TRBV9 with TRBJ2-5; no definite D call. The CDR3 extends over 14 amino acids. V was shortened by 0 bases and J by 5 bases, with 11 bases between the two germline ends. Germline lookup yields CDR1 SGDLS and CDR2 YYNGEE.